The 17 T cell receptor beta chains given below trace back to one sample, sequenced in a study of T cell repertoires in cytomegalovirus infection. For these TCRs, the target antigens are not known. Each CDR3 protein gets one entry after TCRdb re-called the reads with MiXCR. Among approximately 100,000 distinct CDR3 sequences listed, roughly 39% were seen once. This specimen was CD8+ T cells from cultured PBMCs, taken from culture after CMV antigen stimulation. The receptors were gathered from a human donor in good health (CMV status not recorded). Some clones in this sample may be carry-over from other donors' samples.

The chain joins TRBV10-3 to TRBJ2-7; D unclear. This CDR3 spans 12 amino acids. Germline V gene data show CDR1 as ENHRY and CDR2 as SYGVKD. Trimming removed 3 bases at V and 3 bases at J, with 6 bases between. Here the CDR3 reads CAISETGYEQYF. For the CDR3, the DNA is TGTGCCATCAGTGAAACGGGCTACGAGCAGTACTTC.

This clonotype was seen repeatedly, ten times or more. This sequence joins TRBV2 and TRBJ2-2; D may be TRBD2 (6 bases). The CDR3 consists of 14 residues. The V end lost 6 bases, the J end lost 4 bases, and 12 bases lay between the germline ends. Per the germline V gene, CDR1 is SNHLY and CDR2 is FYNNEI. The CDR3 DNA reads as TGTGCCAGCAGCGGTCTGGGGGGCACCGGGGAGCTGTTTTTT. It encodes CASSGLGGTGELFF.

This clonotype turned up a few times. The chain combines TRBV7-6 with TRBJ2-1; D unclear. The length of the CDR3 is 18 residues. Trimming took 1 base from V and 4 from J, leaving 20 bases between them. Germline V gives CDR1 SGHVS, CDR2 FNYEAQ. The CDR3 bases are TGTGCCAGCAGCTTAGATGATGTGGGTGCTTTGAGTTACAATGAGCAGTTCTTC. The encoded protein is CASSLDDVGALSYNEQFF.

The chain has TRBV27 and TRBJ1-5; tentatively, D is TRBD1 (5 bases). CDR1 and CDR2 (germline): MNHEY, SMNVEV (reference sequence). Trimming left V 6 bases short and J 5 bases short, with 20 bases between. CDR3 length equals 16 residues. Here the CDR3 DNA reads TGTGCCAGCAGGCCGGGGGGAACCAGAGCATATCAGCCCCAGCATTTT. It specifies CASRPGGTRAYQPQHF.

This clonotype was seen at least ten times. This chain uses TRBV19 with TRBJ2-1; D may be TRBD2 (6 bases). The CDR3 contains 16 residues. V was cut by 3 bases and J by 3 bases, with 15 bases left in between. Per germline, CDR1 LNHDA and CDR2 SQIVND (reference sequence). CDR3: CASSIRDFGSYNEQFF. For the CDR3, the DNA is TGTGCCAGTAGTATTCGGGACTTCGGGAGCTACAATGAGCAGTTCTTC.

J is TRBJ2-1 and V is TRBV4-1; TRBD2 agrees at 7 bases. The junction had 7 bases not matched to a gene; V was cut back by 1 base and J by 1 base. This CDR3 spans 17 amino acids. Germline assignment: CDR1 MGHRA and CDR2 YSYEKL. CDR3 loop: CASSQVSSGISYNEQFF. CDR3 in DNA: TGCGCCAGCAGCCAAGTTTCTAGCGGTATATCCTACAATGAGCAGTTCTTC.

This rearrangement joins TRBV27 to TRBJ1-1; D remains ambiguous. The CDR3 is made up of 13 amino acids. CDR1 and CDR2 from the germline V gene are MNHEY and SMNVEV (reference sequence). Trimming shortened V by 5 bases and J by 4 bases, and 11 bases separated the two germline ends. The CDR3 coding sequence is TGTGCCAGCAGTGTAGTGTGGCCCACTGAAGCTTTCTTT. Its protein is CASSVVWPTEAFF.

V and J are TRBV4-1 and TRBJ1-1, with D perhaps matching TRBD1 (6 bases). V dropped 4 bases and J dropped 6 bases, with 15 bases sitting between them. The V gene's germline CDR1 is MGHRA and CDR2 YSYEKL. The CDR3 has 14 amino acids. This chain's CDR3 is CASSPRRGPSEAFF. In DNA form, the CDR3 reads TGCGCCAGCAGCCCGCGGCGGGGGCCCTCTGAAGCTTTCTTT.

J is TRBJ1-5 and V is TRBV19, with TRBD1 matching 10 bases. V lost 5 bases, J lost 4 bases, and 5 bases stayed unmatched. The length of the CDR3 is 15 residues. In germline, CDR1 is LNHDA, CDR2 SQIVND (reference sequence). CDR3 sequence (DNA): TGTGCCAGTAGTCCGGACAGGGGGTATAATCAGCCCCAGCATTTT. Residues: CASSPDRGYNQPQHF.

CDR3 sequence (DNA): TGTGCCAGTACCTTGGACGGATCCTACAATGAGCAGTTCTTC. Protein: CASTLDGSYNEQFF. The chain employs TRBV19 and TRBJ2-1; D is undetermined. V was cut by 7 bases and J by 1 base, with 11 bases left in between. Germline-derived CDR1 and CDR2 are LNHDA and SQIVND (reference sequence). The CDR3 is 14 amino acids.

The V and J genes are TRBV11-2 and TRBJ2-2; D remains unclear. Looked up from germline, CDR1 is SGHAT and CDR2 is FQNNGV. The CDR3 has 15 amino acids. Trimming left V 7 bases short and J 1 base short, with 13 bases between. In DNA, the CDR3 is TGTGCCAGCACCTCGTTTGGGATGAACACCGGGGAGCTGTTTTTT. Translated: CASTSFGMNTGELFF.

This chain links TRBV19 with TRBJ1-1; weak D call: TRBD1 (5 bases). CDR3 length equals 15 residues. The ends were cut back, 4 bases at V and 3 bases at J, with 15 bases in the middle. Germline-derived CDR1 and CDR2 are LNHDA and SQIVND (reference sequence). CDR3 protein: CASSTLGDLYTEAFF. CDR3 DNA: TGTGCCAGTAGTACCCTCGGGGACCTATACACTGAAGCTTTCTTT.

This clonotype has more than one count but fewer than ten. The gene calls are TRBV7-6 and TRBJ2-6, with 12 bases fitting TRBD1. Trimming removed 7 bases from V and 1 base from J; junction bases left unmatched: 5. The CDR3 spans 17 residues. The germline gives CDR1 SGHVS, CDR2 FNYEAQ. CDR3: CASKSGQGASGANVLTF. CDR3 coding DNA: TGTGCCAGCAAATCGGGACAGGGGGCATCTGGGGCCAACGTCCTGACTTTC.

The rearrangement joins TRBV7-9 to TRBJ1-1, with TRBD1 matching 8 bases. Germline-derived CDR1 and CDR2 are SEHNR and FQNEAQ (reference sequence). After removal of 4 bases from V and 1 base from J, the junction contained 8 bases not matched to a gene. This CDR3 is 16 amino acids long. In nucleotides, the CDR3 is TGTGCCAGCAGCTCCACGGACAGGGTTGGGAACACTGAAGCTTTCTTT. Translation gives CASSSTDRVGNTEAFF.

The chain is built from TRBV4-1 and TRBJ2-7; D gene unclear. Looked up from germline, CDR1 is MGHRA and CDR2 is YSYEKL. The V end lost 0 bases, the J end lost 2 bases, and 17 bases lay between the germline ends. The CDR3 spans 17 residues. CDR3 sequence reads: CASSQERIVDNPYEQYF. CDR3 sequence (DNA): TGCGCCAGCAGCCAAGAAAGAATAGTCGACAATCCCTACGAGCAGTACTTC.

The V call is TRBV12-5, the J call TRBJ1-2; the match to TRBD1 covers 8 bases. Germline assignment: CDR1 LGHNT and CDR2 FRNRAP. V lost 6 bases to trimming and J lost 6 bases; unmatched junction nucleotides: 9. The CDR3 is 14 residues long. The CDR3: CASGWTGTVNGYTF. As DNA, the CDR3 is TGTGCTAGTGGCTGGACAGGGACTGTGAATGGCTACACCTTC.

The gene calls are TRBV6-1 and TRBJ2-1; 11 bases align to TRBD2. The CDR3 runs to 16 residues. Germline V gene sequence: CDR1 MNHNS, CDR2 SASEGT. V lost 1 base to trimming and J lost 5 bases; unmatched junction nucleotides: 4. CDR3 amino acids: CASSEGVAGGNNEQFF. CDR3 bases: TGTGCCAGCAGTGAAGGGGTAGCGGGGGGGAACAATGAGCAGTTCTTC.